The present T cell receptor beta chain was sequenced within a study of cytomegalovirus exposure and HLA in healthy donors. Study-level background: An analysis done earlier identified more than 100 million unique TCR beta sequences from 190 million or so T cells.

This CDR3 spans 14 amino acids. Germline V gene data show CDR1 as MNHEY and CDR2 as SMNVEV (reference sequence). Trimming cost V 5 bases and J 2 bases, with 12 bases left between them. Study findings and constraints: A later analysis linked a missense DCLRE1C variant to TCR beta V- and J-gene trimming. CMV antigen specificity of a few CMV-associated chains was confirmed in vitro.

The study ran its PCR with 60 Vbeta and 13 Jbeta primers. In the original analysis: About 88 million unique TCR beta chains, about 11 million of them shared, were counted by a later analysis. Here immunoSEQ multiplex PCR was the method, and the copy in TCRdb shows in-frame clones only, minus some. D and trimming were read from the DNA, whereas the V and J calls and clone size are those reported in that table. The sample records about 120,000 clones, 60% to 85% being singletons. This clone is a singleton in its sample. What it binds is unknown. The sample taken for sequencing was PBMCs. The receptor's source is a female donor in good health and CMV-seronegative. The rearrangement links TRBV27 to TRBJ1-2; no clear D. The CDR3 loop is CASSINAVNYGYTF. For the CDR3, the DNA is TGTGCCAGCAGTATCAACGCGGTAAACTATGGCTACACCTTC.